The rows below give T cell receptor beta chains drawn from one sample of a study of blood T cells in healthy people across ages. TCRdb re-called the 5' RACE reads with MiXCR, one entry per CDR3 protein. The table includes about 940,000 distinct CDR3 sequences, roughly 52% detected once. The sequenced sample was blood. The origin of the receptors is a man aged 25-45 years in good health. The CDR3 runs from the conserved cysteine through the conserved F or W. D genes are given only for firm matches. Some rows have no size entry. The others give once, few or many, or a class for an expanded clone.

v_gene: TRBV29-1; d_gene: TRBD2; abundance: -; j_gene: TRBJ2-4; CDR3aa: CSVVAGAGEQYF; CDR3nt: TGCAGCGTCGTAGCGGGAGCAGGGGAGCAGTACTTC
v_gene: TRBV6-5; d_gene: -; abundance: few; j_gene: TRBJ2-7; CDR3aa: CASSYSMGVFSYEQYF; CDR3nt: TGTGCCAGCAGTTACTCGATGGGGGTATTCTCCTACGAGCAGTACTTC
v_gene: TRBV6-5; d_gene: -; abundance: few; j_gene: TRBJ2-3; CDR3aa: CASSYSGGPSDTQYF; CDR3nt: TGTGCCAGCAGTTACTCCGGGGGCCCCTCGGATACGCAGTATTTT
v_gene: TRBV29-1; d_gene: -; abundance: once; j_gene: TRBJ1-2; CDR3aa: CSDPKNRDIRRANYGYTF; CDR3nt: TGCAGCGATCCAAAAAACCGGGACATCAGGAGGGCTAACTATGGCTACACCTTC
v_gene: TRBV7-2; d_gene: -; abundance: -; j_gene: TRBJ2-7; CDR3aa: CASSPIQERVGNTQYF; CDR3nt: TGTGCCAGCAGTCCTATACAGGAGAGGGTTGGAAACACTCAGTACTTC
v_gene: TRBV7-2; d_gene: -; abundance: -; j_gene: TRBJ2-1; CDR3aa: CASSLAGLEGNEQFF; CDR3nt: TGTGCCAGCAGCTTAGCTGGCCTAGAGGGCAATGAGCAGTTCTTC
v_gene: TRBV3-1; d_gene: -; abundance: -; j_gene: TRBJ1-6; CDR3aa: CASSRGTFNSPLHF; CDR3nt: TGTGCCAGCAGCCGCGGGACATTCAATTCACCCCTCCACTTT
v_gene: TRBV20-1; d_gene: -; abundance: -; j_gene: TRBJ2-1; CDR3aa: CSARDQRDIYNEQFF; CDR3nt: TGCAGTGCTAGAGATCAGCGGGACATTTACAATGAGCAGTTCTTC
v_gene: TRBV13; d_gene: -; abundance: -; j_gene: TRBJ2-7; CDR3aa: CASSAPQGSYEQYF; CDR3nt: TGTGCCAGCAGCGCCCCCCAGGGTTCCTACGAGCAGTACTTC
v_gene: TRBV3-1; d_gene: -; abundance: -; j_gene: TRBJ2-3; CDR3aa: CASSQWGRERTDTQYF; CDR3nt: TGTGCCAGCAGCCAATGGGGGAGAGAACGCACAGATACGCAGTATTTT
v_gene: TRBV3-1; d_gene: -; abundance: -; j_gene: TRBJ1-5; CDR3aa: CASSRGRVYQPQHF; CDR3nt: TGTGCCAGCAGTCGCGGCAGGGTTTATCAGCCCCAGCATTTT
v_gene: TRBV6-5; d_gene: -; abundance: -; j_gene: TRBJ2-5; CDR3aa: CASKAVRGQETQYF; CDR3nt: TGTGCCAGCAAGGCGGTCAGGGGCCAAGAGACCCAGTACTTC
v_gene: TRBV20-1; d_gene: -; abundance: -; j_gene: TRBJ2-1; CDR3aa: CSARDTGVYNEQFF; CDR3nt: TGCAGTGCTAGAGATACGGGGGTATACAATGAGCAGTTCTTC
v_gene: TRBV20-1; d_gene: -; abundance: many; j_gene: TRBJ2-7; CDR3aa: CRAGTSSYEQYF; CDR3nt: TGCAGGGCCGGGACTTCGTCCTACGAGCAGTACTTC
v_gene: TRBV6-1; d_gene: -; abundance: -; j_gene: TRBJ2-3; CDR3aa: CASSEDRRSTDTQYF; CDR3nt: TGTGCCAGCAGTGAAGACAGGCGTAGCACAGATACGCAGTATTTT
v_gene: TRBV15; d_gene: -; abundance: few; j_gene: TRBJ2-4; CDR3aa: CATSRAPLAKNIQYF; CDR3nt: TGTGCCACCAGCAGGGCCCCCCTAGCCAAAAACATTCAGTACTTC
v_gene: TRBV7-3; d_gene: TRBD2; abundance: few; j_gene: TRBJ2-2; CDR3aa: CASSQKRGPNTGELFF; CDR3nt: TGTGCCAGCAGCCAAAAGCGGGGGCCAAACACCGGGGAGCTGTTTTTT
v_gene: TRBV7-9; d_gene: TRBD1; abundance: -; j_gene: TRBJ2-3; CDR3aa: CASSQWTGGKRTDTQYF; CDR3nt: TGTGCCAGCAGCCAATGGACAGGGGGCAAGCGAACAGATACGCAGTATTTT
v_gene: TRBV10-3; d_gene: TRBD1; abundance: -; j_gene: TRBJ1-1; CDR3aa: CAISESWAGGNTEAFF; CDR3nt: TGTGCCATCAGTGAGTCGTGGGCAGGGGGCAACACTGAAGCTTTCTTT
v_gene: TRBV2; d_gene: TRBD1; abundance: -; j_gene: TRBJ1-5; CDR3aa: CASGEQGFPQPQHF; CDR3nt: TGTGCCAGCGGCGAACAGGGGTTCCCTCAGCCCCAGCATTTT
v_gene: TRBV20-1; d_gene: TRBD2; abundance: -; j_gene: TRBJ2-7; CDR3aa: CSATSWGGSYEQYF; CDR3nt: TGCAGTGCCACATCGTGGGGGGGTTCCTACGAGCAGTACTTC
v_gene: TRBV20-1; d_gene: -; abundance: once; j_gene: TRBJ2-1; CDR3aa: CSARPRRPNNGQFF; CDR3nt: TGCAGTGCTAGACCGCGGAGACCTAACAATGGGCAGTTCTTC
v_gene: TRBV3-1; d_gene: -; abundance: few; j_gene: TRBJ1-6; CDR3aa: CASSPYLLGGGNSPLHF; CDR3nt: TGTGCCAGCAGCCCGTACCTCCTGGGGGGAGGCAATTCACCCCTCCACTTT
v_gene: TRBV7-6; d_gene: -; abundance: -; j_gene: TRBJ1-1; CDR3aa: CASSGGLTNTEAFF; CDR3nt: TGTGCCAGCAGCGGGGGACTCACGAACACTGAAGCTTTCTTT
v_gene: TRBV4-1; d_gene: -; abundance: -; j_gene: TRBJ2-1; CDR3aa: CASRQQWSSYNEQFF; CDR3nt: TGCGCCAGCAGGCAACAGTGGAGCTCCTACAATGAGCAGTTCTTC
v_gene: TRBV27; d_gene: -; abundance: -; j_gene: TRBJ2-5; CDR3aa: CASSLTGLTFQETQYF; CDR3nt: TGTGCCAGCAGTTTAACAGGACTTACTTTCCAAGAGACCCAGTACTTC
v_gene: TRBV7-2; d_gene: TRBD2; abundance: -; j_gene: TRBJ2-5; CDR3aa: CASGSTSRDETQYF; CDR3nt: TGTGCCAGCGGGTCGACTAGCCGGGACGAGACCCAGTACTTC
v_gene: TRBV12-3/TRBV12-4; d_gene: -; abundance: -; j_gene: TRBJ1-1; CDR3aa: CASSLVSEAFF; CDR3nt: TGTGCCAGCAGTTTAGTCAGTGAAGCTTTCTTT
v_gene: TRBV27; d_gene: -; abundance: few; j_gene: TRBJ2-7; CDR3aa: CASSFSGAHYEQYF; CDR3nt: TGTGCCAGCAGTTTCTCCGGGGCCCACTACGAGCAGTACTTC
v_gene: TRBV11-2; d_gene: -; abundance: few; j_gene: TRBJ1-5; CDR3aa: CASSSEGQPQHF; CDR3nt: TGTGCCAGCAGCTCCGAGGGGCAGCCCCAGCATTTT
v_gene: TRBV27; d_gene: TRBD2; abundance: few; j_gene: TRBJ2-1; CDR3aa: CASTPFGGGNEQFF; CDR3nt: TGTGCCAGCACGCCCTTCGGGGGGGGCAATGAGCAGTTCTTC
v_gene: TRBV7-6; d_gene: TRBD1; abundance: -; j_gene: TRBJ2-7; CDR3aa: CASSLEAGGGTYEQYF; CDR3nt: TGTGCCAGCAGCTTAGAGGCAGGGGGCGGTACCTACGAGCAGTACTTC
v_gene: TRBV29-1; d_gene: -; abundance: few; j_gene: TRBJ1-4; CDR3aa: CSVRDTDNEKLFF; CDR3nt: TGCAGCGTCCGGGACACAGATAATGAAAAACTGTTTTTT
v_gene: TRBV6-2/TRBV6-3; d_gene: TRBD2; abundance: few; j_gene: TRBJ2-3; CDR3aa: CASSYPEDGAGAPKDTQYF; CDR3nt: TGTGCCAGCAGTTACCCAGAAGACGGAGCGGGGGCCCCAAAGGATACGCAGTATTTT
v_gene: TRBV27; d_gene: TRBD1; abundance: -; j_gene: TRBJ1-2; CDR3aa: CASGAGGARYGYTF; CDR3nt: TGTGCCAGCGGTGCAGGGGGCGCGAGGTATGGCTACACCTTC
v_gene: TRBV7-9; d_gene: -; abundance: few; j_gene: TRBJ2-4; CDR3aa: CASRSTTNIQYF; CDR3nt: TGTGCCAGCAGATCCACAACGAACATTCAGTACTTC
v_gene: TRBV7-2; d_gene: -; abundance: -; j_gene: TRBJ1-1; CDR3aa: CASTLSAGTEAFF; CDR3nt: TGTGCCAGCACCCTATCCGCAGGAACTGAAGCTTTCTTT
v_gene: TRBV28; d_gene: TRBD1; abundance: -; j_gene: TRBJ2-5; CDR3aa: CASSPETGEETQYF; CDR3nt: TGTGCCAGCAGTCCCGAAACAGGGGAAGAGACCCAGTACTTC
v_gene: TRBV3-1; d_gene: -; abundance: few; j_gene: TRBJ2-7; CDR3aa: CASSQDSGRGYEQYF; CDR3nt: TGTGCCAGCAGCCAAGATAGCGGCAGGGGTTACGAGCAGTACTTC
v_gene: TRBV27; d_gene: TRBD2; abundance: -; j_gene: TRBJ2-2; CDR3aa: CASSYRGGAGELFF; CDR3nt: TGTGCCAGCAGTTACCGTGGGGGGGCCGGGGAGCTGTTTTTT
v_gene: TRBV12-3/TRBV12-4; d_gene: TRBD1; abundance: few; j_gene: TRBJ1-4; CDR3aa: CASLKRTGVNEKLFF; CDR3nt: TGTGCCAGCCTTAAACGGACAGGGGTGAATGAAAAACTGTTTTTT
v_gene: TRBV29-1; d_gene: -; abundance: -; j_gene: TRBJ1-2; CDR3aa: CSVEIQDGYTF; CDR3nt: TGCAGCGTTGAGATACAGGATGGCTACACCTTC
v_gene: TRBV20-1; d_gene: -; abundance: -; j_gene: TRBJ2-5; CDR3aa: CSAREWDGLGTQYF; CDR3nt: TGCAGTGCTAGAGAATGGGACGGTCTCGGGACCCAGTACTTC
v_gene: TRBV4-3; d_gene: -; abundance: -; j_gene: TRBJ2-3; CDR3aa: CASSQEPLGGTSTDTQYF; CDR3nt: TGCGCCAGCAGCCAGGAGCCCCTTGGCGGGACATCCACAGATACGCAGTATTTT
v_gene: TRBV3-1; d_gene: -; abundance: -; j_gene: TRBJ1-2; CDR3aa: CDSSQEATGYTF; CDR3nt: TGTGACAGCAGCCAAGAAGCGACTGGCTACACCTTC
v_gene: TRBV29-1; d_gene: TRBD2; abundance: many; j_gene: TRBJ2-7; CDR3aa: CSVEDGAGVNYEQYF; CDR3nt: TGCAGCGTTGAAGACGGAGCGGGGGTAAACTACGAGCAGTACTTC
v_gene: TRBV9; d_gene: -; abundance: -; j_gene: TRBJ2-3; CDR3aa: CASSVIPDSTDTQYF; CDR3nt: TGTGCCAGCAGCGTAATTCCGGATTCCACAGATACGCAGTATTTT
v_gene: TRBV6-6; d_gene: TRBD2; abundance: few; j_gene: TRBJ2-3; CDR3aa: CASRPRLAGGADTQYF; CDR3nt: TGTGCCAGCAGACCCCGACTAGCGGGGGGGGCAGATACGCAGTATTTT
v_gene: TRBV14; d_gene: -; abundance: -; j_gene: TRBJ2-7; CDR3aa: CASSQEGSPYEQYF; CDR3nt: TGTGCCAGCAGCCAAGAGGGCAGCCCCTACGAGCAGTACTTC